This T cell receptor (beta chain) was sequenced during a study of shared clonotypes between healthy human individuals. In the original processing: There were no quality scores in the junction-only immunoSEQ sequences, so filtering differed. Assay: immunoSEQ multiplex PCR; the TCRdb copy retains only in-frame clones and omits some. The V and J calls and clone size come from that table; D and trimming were worked out from the DNA. The profile shows 750,000 to 1,000,000 clones, about 92% of them singletons. Notes on this clone: Its antigen remains unidentified.

General study points: The sharing of 5% to 5.5% of naive CD4 clonotypes was seen across a handful of donors. Clonotypes shared by all four donors outscored non-shared clonotypes in generation probability.

The CDR3 runs to 16 residues. Germline V CDR1 and CDR2: MDHEN, SYDVKM. V lost 5 bases to trimming and J lost 3 bases; unmatched junction nucleotides: 8. Naive CD8 isolation took CD45RO-negative cells positively selected for CCR7 and excluded terminally differentiated effector memory CD45RA+ cells. The TCR was taken from a man aged 25-45 years in good health. The chain joins TRBV28 to TRBJ2-7; 12 bases fit TRBD2. The sequencing input was naive CD8+ T cells sorted from blood. This CDR3 reads CASSPDRLAGDYEQYF. DNA for the CDR3: TGTGCCAGCAGTCCCGACCGACTAGCGGGAGACTACGAGCAGTACTTC.